The clone carrying this TCR beta chain was counted between two and nine times. Its antigen is currently unknown. This CDR3 is built from 15 residues. Germline CDR1 SNHLY, CDR2 FYNNEI. The V and J ends lost 4 bases and 0 bases respectively, with 7 bases between them. These data belong to a study of cytomegalovirus exposure and HLA in healthy donors. Study findings and constraints: 150 to 200 TCR beta chains were listed as cytomegalovirus-associated.

With 60 Vbeta and 13 Jbeta primers, the PCR was carried out. The assay was immunoSEQ multiplex PCR, and TCRdb's table has in-frame clones only and misses some. The sample lists about 130,000 clones, roughly 84% seen once, with approximately 2.6% in the top ten. This receptor was taken from a man aged 45-65 years in good health and CMV-seronegative. This chain links TRBV2 with TRBJ1-6; D unclear. Input material: PBMCs. The CDR3 reads CASSVQSSYNSPLHF. DNA of the CDR3: TGTGCCAGCAGTGTACAGAGCTCCTATAATTCACCCCTCCACTTT.